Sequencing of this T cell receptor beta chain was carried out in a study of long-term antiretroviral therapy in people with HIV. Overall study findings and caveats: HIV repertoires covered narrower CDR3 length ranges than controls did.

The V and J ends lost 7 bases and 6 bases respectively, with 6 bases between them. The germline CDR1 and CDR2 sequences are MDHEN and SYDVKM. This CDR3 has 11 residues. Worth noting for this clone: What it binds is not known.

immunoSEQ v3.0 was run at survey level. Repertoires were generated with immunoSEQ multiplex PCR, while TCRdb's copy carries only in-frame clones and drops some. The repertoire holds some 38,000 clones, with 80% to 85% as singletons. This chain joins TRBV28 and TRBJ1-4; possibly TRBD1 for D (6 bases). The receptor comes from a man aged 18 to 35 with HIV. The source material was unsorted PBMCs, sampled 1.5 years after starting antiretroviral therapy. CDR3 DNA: TGTGCCAGCAAGGGGGATGAAAAACTGTTTTTT. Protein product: CASKGDEKLFF.